The 20 T cell receptor beta chains in this list originate from one sample, sequenced in a study of Ad26.COV2.S vaccination and SARS-CoV-2 variants. Profiling relied on immunoSEQ multiplex PCR, and the TCRdb table lists in-frame clones only, not all of them. The sample lists hundreds of thousands of clones; around 89% were seen once. The treatment: around 19 received Ad26.COV2.S at low or high dose, single or two shots; roughly five received placebo; per-sample allocation not given. Specimen acquisition occurred on day 63 following the initial vaccine or placebo injection. Sequencing was performed on peripheral blood, taken in a trial of Ad26.COV2.S vaccine versus placebo. These receptors were taken from a person aged 18-60 years who received the Ad26.COV2.S COVID-19 vaccine or a placebo.

The CDR3 DNA reads TGCAGCGTTGCGGTACCGGGACTAGTTCAAGAGACCCAGTACTTC. As protein: CSVAVPGLVQETQYF. This sequence joins TRBV29-1 and TRBJ2-5, with TRBD2 matching over 8 bases. V gave up 4 bases and J gave up 2 bases; unmatched junction bases: 9. This CDR3 is 15 amino acids long. CDR1 SQVTM and CDR2 ANQGSEA come from the germline V gene.

The chain uses TRBV6-6 and TRBJ2-5; no firm D call. Germline V gene lookup returns CDR1 MNHNY and CDR2 SVGAGI (reference sequence). The CDR3 spans 13 residues. Trimming shortened V by 8 bases and J by 1 base, and 11 bases separated the two germline ends. This chain's CDR3 is CASGQPPQETQYF. CDR3 nucleotides: TGTGCCAGCGGCCAGCCGCCCCAAGAGACCCAGTACTTC.

The chain carries TRBV5-4 and TRBJ1-2; D is unresolved. Germline V gives CDR1 SGHNT, CDR2 YYREEE (reference sequence). This CDR3 region has 13 residues. The ends were cut back, 0 bases at V and 8 bases at J, with 11 bases in the middle. CDR3 residues: CASSLVPGSGYTF. CDR3 bases: TGTGCCAGCAGCTTGGTTCCCGGTAGCGGCTACACCTTC.

The V and J genes are TRBV12-3 or TRBV12-4 and TRBJ1-4; D remains ambiguous. The germline V and J ends were trimmed by 2 bases and 10 bases, with 8 bases remaining between them. The CDR3 is 12 residues long. In DNA form, the CDR3 reads TGTGCCAGCAGTTTAAGGTGGGGAAAACTGTTTTTT. It yields the protein CASSLRWGKLFF.

The V call is TRBV24-1, the J call TRBJ2-7; 10 bases are a match to TRBD2. Germline-derived CDR1 and CDR2 are KGHDR and SFDVKD. The CDR3 spans 16 residues. The V and J ends lost 9 bases and 3 bases, in that order; junction bases with no gene match: 13. Here the CDR3 DNA reads TGTGCCACCCGTCCCGTTAGCGGGGGGACGAACTACGAGCAGTACTTC. Translated: CATRPVSGGTNYEQYF.

This sequence joins TRBV4-2 and TRBJ1-2, with D possibly being TRBD1 (6 bases). Germline V lookup: CDR1 LGHNA, CDR2 YNFKEQ. There are 16 residues in the CDR3. V was clipped by 6 bases and J by 0 bases, with 17 bases between them. The CDR3 sequence is CASREPGAQANYGYTF. CDR3 in DNA: TGTGCCAGCAGAGAGCCGGGGGCTCAAGCTAACTATGGCTACACCTTC.

The genes are TRBV6-6 and TRBJ2-2; tentative D call: TRBD1 (6 bases). Trimming shortened V by 6 bases and J by 5 bases, and 13 bases separated the two germline ends. This CDR3 has 14 amino acids. Germline assignment: CDR1 MNHNY and CDR2 SVGAGI (reference sequence). The CDR3 DNA reads as TGTGCCAGCAGCACCCGGACAGAGACCGGGGAGCTGTTTTTT. Residues: CASSTRTETGELFF.

The gene calls are TRBV5-5 and TRBJ1-5; D not certain. The V end was cut by 0 bases, the J end by 1 base, with 8 bases between. This CDR3 spans 15 amino acids. Germline V gene data show CDR1 as SGHKS and CDR2 as YYEKEE (reference sequence). Here the CDR3 DNA reads TGTGCCAGCAGCTTGGTAGTGACAAGCAATCAGCCCCAGCATTTT. This sequence encodes CASSLVVTSNQPQHF. The full variable domain, completed using reference TRBV5-5 and TRBJ1-5, is DAGVTQSPTHLIKTRGQQVTLRCSPISGHKSVSWYQQVLGQGPQFIFQYYEKEERGRGNFPDRFSARQFPNYSSELNVNALLLGDSALYLCASSLVVTSNQPQHFGDGTRLSIL.

In this sample, this clone turned up once. The chain joins TRBV5-1 to TRBJ2-7; 7 nucleotides line up with TRBD1. Germline CDR1 SGHRS, CDR2 YFSETQ. The CDR3 spans 14 residues. The ends lost 3 bases at V and 2 bases at J; junction bases unmatched: 5. The CDR3 here is CASSSGQLPYEQYF. The CDR3 nucleotides read TGCGCCAGCAGCTCGGGACAGCTACCCTACGAGCAGTACTTC.

The chain uses TRBV28 and TRBJ2-3; TRBD2 is a possible D gene (5 bases). Germline V gene lookup returns CDR1 MDHEN and CDR2 SYDVKM. CDR3 size: 15 residues. Trimming pared 4 bases from V and 3 bases from J, leaving 14 bases between. The CDR3, as DNA: TGTGCCAGCAGTTCAGTGTCCGGGATTACAGATACGCAGTATTTT. Translating it yields CASSSVSGITDTQYF.

This clone was observed a handful of times. The sample carries other DNA sequences with the same CDR3. The chain couples TRBV5-4 to TRBJ1-6, with 10 bases fitting TRBD1. The CDR3 spans 14 residues. V lost 4 bases to trimming and J lost 9 bases; unmatched junction nucleotides: 4. Germline V gene data show CDR1 as SGHNT and CDR2 as YYREEE (reference sequence). The CDR3 protein is CASSLGQGSSPLHF. The CDR3 region has the DNA TGTGCCAGCAGCCTGGGACAGGGGAGTTCACCCCTCCACTTT.

This chain connects TRBV5-5 to TRBJ1-2; D gene unclear. This CDR3 is 14 amino acids long. Germline CDR1 SGHKS, CDR2 YYEKEE (reference sequence). V lost 1 base and J lost 2, with 9 bases in between. CDR3 in amino acids: CASSLRQSNYGYTF. In DNA, the CDR3 is TGTGCCAGCAGCTTGAGGCAGAGCAACTATGGCTACACCTTC.

With respect to this clone: Other DNA sequences of this sample code for an identical CDR3. The chain is built from TRBV30 and TRBJ2-7; 9 bases are shared with TRBD2. The CDR3 has 15 residues. V lost 0 bases and J lost 1; bases outside the gene matches: 4. Germline V gene data show CDR1 as GTSNPN and CDR2 as SVGIG (reference sequence). The CDR3 is CAWSVRLAGSYEQYF. CDR3 in DNA: TGTGCCTGGAGTGTCCGGCTAGCGGGGTCCTACGAGCAGTACTTC.

The chain employs TRBV5-1 and TRBJ2-3; no clear D. The CDR3 extends over 13 amino acids. V was pared by 3 bases and J by 4 bases, with 9 bases between. Germline values: CDR1 SGHRS, CDR2 YFSETQ. The CDR3 spells CASSYGPADTQYF. In DNA form, the CDR3 reads TGCGCCAGCAGCTATGGACCAGCAGATACGCAGTATTTT.

The chain carries TRBV5-1 and TRBJ1-2; 8 bases fit TRBD1. The germline V gene encodes CDR1 SGHRS and CDR2 YFSETQ. The trim removed 4 bases at V and 6 bases at J, leaving 8 bases unmatched. The length of the CDR3 is 14 residues. The CDR3 sequence: CASSQGAQGDGYTF. CDR3 in DNA: TGCGCCAGCAGCCAGGGGGCGCAGGGGGATGGCTACACCTTC.

The rearrangement joins TRBV3-1 (or the pseudogene TRBV3-2) to TRBJ1-2; the D is unclear. The CDR3 consists of 12 residues. Germline V gene data show CDR1 as LGHDT and CDR2 as YNNKEL (reference sequence). V was shortened by 1 base and J by 8 bases, with 8 bases between the two germline ends. Written as DNA, the CDR3 is TGTGCCAGCAGCCAAGTTACGTGGGGCTACACCTTC. Translation gives CASSQVTWGYTF.

This clone came up a few times. CDR3 DNA sequence: TGTGCCAGCAGCCCAAACGGCTACGAGCAGTACTTC. It encodes CASSPNGYEQYF. This chain connects TRBV7-9 to TRBJ2-7; D is ambiguous. The CDR3 contains 12 residues. V was trimmed by 5 bases and J by 3 bases, leaving 8 bases between them. The germline V gene encodes CDR1 SEHNR and CDR2 FQNEAQ (reference sequence).

The chain uses TRBV13 and TRBJ1-1; D remains unclear. CDR1 PRHDT and CDR2 FYEKMQ come from the germline V gene (reference sequence). Trimming took off 0 bases at V and 1 base at J, with 9 bases between the two ends. This CDR3 contains 15 residues. The CDR3 is CASSLGGRENTEAFF. As DNA, the CDR3 is TGTGCCAGCAGCTTAGGCGGCAGAGAGAACACTGAAGCTTTCTTT.

The chain joins TRBV10-3 to TRBJ2-7; perhaps TRBD1 as D (6 bases). CDR3 size: 17 residues. V was shortened by 0 bases and J by 0 bases, with 15 bases between the two germline ends. Germline V gene sequence: CDR1 ENHRY, CDR2 SYGVKD. The CDR3 DNA reads as TGTGCCATCAGTGAGTCGATCTCCGTAGGGGGCTCCTACGAGCAGTACTTC. It is translated as CAISESISVGGSYEQYF.

This clone was found many times. This rearrangement joins TRBV5-4 to TRBJ1-2; 10 nucleotides line up with TRBD1. Germline loops: CDR1 SGHNT, CDR2 YYREEE (reference sequence). The V gene end was trimmed by 4 bases and the J gene end by 10 bases; junction bases not matched to a gene: 7. This CDR3 spans 13 amino acids. The CDR3 sequence is CASSRKDRGDYTF. CDR3 nucleotide sequence: TGTGCCAGCAGCCGAAAGGACAGGGGGGACTACACCTTC.